The rows below give T cell receptor beta chains drawn from one sample of a study of shared clonotypes between healthy human individuals. Sequencing used immunoSEQ multiplex PCR; TCRdb keeps in-frame clones, though not all of them. The table has roughly 2.2 million clones, approximately 93% seen once. The sequenced material came from naive CD4+ T cells from PBMCs. Source of these receptors: a man aged 18 to 29 in good health. Some clones in this sample may be carry-over from other donors' samples. Each CDR3 is given with its conserved first and last residue. D genes are given only for firm matches. Rows may omit the clone size; those that give it use once, few, many or a size class.

abundance: .
j_gene: TRBJ2-3
d_gene: TRBD1
v_gene: TRBV5-1
CDR3aa: CASSLSARLRQGGTDTQYF
CDR3nt: TGCGCCAGCAGCTTAAGCGCTAGACTTAGACAGGGCGGCACAGATACGCAGTATTTT

abundance: .
j_gene: TRBJ2-3
d_gene: TRBD2
v_gene: TRBV5-4
CDR3aa: CASSRTSGSRADTQYF
CDR3nt: TGTGCCAGCAGCCGGACTAGCGGGTCCAGGGCAGATACGCAGTATTTT

abundance: .
j_gene: TRBJ2-4
d_gene: .
v_gene: TRBV5-1
CDR3aa: CASSPLVDLAKNIQYF
CDR3nt: TGCGCCAGCAGCCCCCTAGTGGACCTAGCCAAAAACATTCAGTACTTC

abundance: .
j_gene: TRBJ2-3
d_gene: .
v_gene: TRBV28
CDR3aa: CASSTQGALRRDTQYF
CDR3nt: TGTGCCAGCAGTACCCAAGGGGCCCTCCGCAGAGATACGCAGTATTTT

abundance: once
j_gene: TRBJ2-2
d_gene: TRBD2
v_gene: TRBV9
CDR3aa: CASSVVSSGRATQSTGELFF
CDR3nt: TGTGCCAGCAGCGTGGTGTCTAGCGGGAGGGCCACTCAAAGCACCGGGGAGCTGTTTTTT

abundance: .
j_gene: TRBJ2-5
d_gene: .
v_gene: TRBV9
CDR3aa: CASSARRVEGETQYF
CDR3nt: TGTGCCAGCAGCGCGCGGAGAGTGGAAGGGGAGACCCAGTACTTC

abundance: .
j_gene: TRBJ2-7
d_gene: .
v_gene: TRBV12-5
CDR3aa: CASGFLRVSLYEQYF
CDR3nt: TGTGCTAGTGGTTTTTTGAGGGTGTCGCTCTACGAGCAGTACTTC

abundance: .
j_gene: TRBJ2-7
d_gene: .
v_gene: TRBV5-1
CDR3aa: CASSLGLTGFWEQYF
CDR3nt: TGCGCCAGCAGCCTGGGGCTAACAGGATTTTGGGAGCAGTACTTC

abundance: .
j_gene: TRBJ1-4
d_gene: TRBD1
v_gene: TRBV28
CDR3aa: CASSLGQAYEKLFF
CDR3nt: TGTGCCAGCAGCCTGGGACAGGCATATGAAAAACTGTTTTTT

abundance: .
j_gene: TRBJ2-2
d_gene: .
v_gene: TRBV5-1
CDR3aa: CASSPRERHTGELFF
CDR3nt: TGCGCCAGCAGTCCTCGGGAGAGGCACACCGGGGAGCTGTTTTTT

abundance: .
j_gene: TRBJ2-5
d_gene: .
v_gene: TRBV10-3
CDR3aa: CAIRAGEETQYF
CDR3nt: TGTGCCATCAGGGCAGGGGAAGAGACCCAGTACTTC

abundance: .
j_gene: TRBJ1-6
d_gene: .
v_gene: TRBV4-3
CDR3aa: CASSQDSGAGSYNSPLHF
CDR3nt: TGCGCCAGCAGCCAAGATAGCGGGGCGGGCTCCTATAATTCACCCCTCCACTTT

abundance: once
j_gene: TRBJ2-3
d_gene: .
v_gene: TRBV14
CDR3aa: CASSQRGAQYF
CDR3nt: TGTGCCAGCAGCCAAAGGGGAGCGCAGTATTTT

abundance: .
j_gene: TRBJ2-6
d_gene: .
v_gene: TRBV28
CDR3aa: CASSLQLGGGSGANVLTF
CDR3nt: TGTGCCAGCAGTTTACAGCTCGGGGGCGGCTCTGGGGCCAACGTCCTGACTTTC

abundance: .
j_gene: TRBJ1-1
d_gene: .
v_gene: TRBV20-1
CDR3aa: CSARQGTEAFF
CDR3nt: TGCAGTGCTAGGCAGGGGACTGAAGCTTTCTTT

abundance: .
j_gene: TRBJ2-1
d_gene: TRBD2
v_gene: TRBV4-2
CDR3aa: CASSQAAQGGREGEEFF
CDR3nt: TGTGCCAGCAGCCAAGCCGCCCAAGGTGGGCGGGAGGGTGAAGAGTTCTTC

abundance: .
j_gene: TRBJ2-3
d_gene: TRBD2
v_gene: TRBV5-1
CDR3aa: CASNLAGTTDTQYF
CDR3nt: TGCGCCAGCAACCTAGCGGGAACTACAGATACGCAGTATTTT

abundance: once
j_gene: TRBJ1-2
d_gene: .
v_gene: TRBV28
CDR3aa: CASSLQGRYGYTF
CDR3nt: TGTGCCAGCAGTTTGCAGGGAAGGTATGGCTACACCTTC

abundance: .
j_gene: TRBJ1-1
d_gene: .
v_gene: TRBV5-1
CDR3aa: CASSLKNTEAFF
CDR3nt: TGCGCCAGCAGCTTAAAGAACACTGAAGCTTTCTTT

abundance: few
j_gene: TRBJ1-3
d_gene: TRBD1
v_gene: TRBV5-1
CDR3aa: CASSWDRPGNTIYF
CDR3nt: TGCGCCAGCAGCTGGGACAGACCTGGAAACACCATATATTTT

abundance: .
j_gene: TRBJ2-5
d_gene: TRBD2
v_gene: TRBV14
CDR3aa: CASSPLGGYQETQYF
CDR3nt: TGTGCCAGCAGCCCTCTCGGGGGGTACCAAGAGACCCAGTACTTC

abundance: .
j_gene: TRBJ1-1
d_gene: .
v_gene: TRBV5-1
CDR3aa: CASSAPGPRNTEAFF
CDR3nt: TGCGCCAGCAGCGCACCGGGACCCAGGAACACTGAAGCTTTCTTT

abundance: .
j_gene: TRBJ2-5
d_gene: .
v_gene: TRBV29-1
CDR3aa: CSVQQGRGETQYF
CDR3nt: TGCAGCGTGCAACAGGGTAGGGGAGAGACCCAGTACTTC

abundance: once
j_gene: TRBJ1-1
d_gene: .
v_gene: TRBV19
CDR3aa: CASTNWREGNTEAFF
CDR3nt: TGTGCCAGTACCAATTGGCGGGAAGGGAACACTGAAGCTTTCTTT

abundance: .
j_gene: TRBJ2-5
d_gene: TRBD2
v_gene: TRBV5-1
CDR3aa: CASSLTLAGGETQYF
CDR3nt: TGCGCCAGCAGCCTAACACTAGCGGGAGGGGAGACCCAGTACTTC

abundance: .
j_gene: TRBJ2-7
d_gene: TRBD2
v_gene: TRBV9
CDR3aa: CASSVNPGTRGEQYF
CDR3nt: TGTGCCAGCAGCGTAAATCCTGGGACTAGGGGCGAGCAGTACTTC

abundance: .
j_gene: TRBJ2-3
d_gene: TRBD2
v_gene: TRBV2
CDR3aa: CASRQVAGGGDTQYF
CDR3nt: TGTGCCAGCAGACAGGTAGCGGGAGGGGGAGATACGCAGTATTTT

abundance: .
j_gene: TRBJ1-1
d_gene: .
v_gene: TRBV25-1
CDR3aa: CASKSIGTEAFF
CDR3nt: TGTGCCAGCAAATCGATCGGCACTGAAGCTTTCTTT

abundance: .
j_gene: TRBJ2-1
d_gene: TRBD2
v_gene: TRBV18
CDR3aa: CASSPRRGSNEQFF
CDR3nt: TGTGCCAGCTCACCAAGGCGCGGGAGCAATGAGCAGTTCTTC

abundance: .
j_gene: TRBJ1-5
d_gene: TRBD1
v_gene: TRBV18
CDR3aa: CASSPFTGAGQPQHF
CDR3nt: TGTGCCAGCTCACCATTTACAGGGGCCGGTCAGCCCCAGCATTTT

abundance: .
j_gene: TRBJ2-3
d_gene: .
v_gene: TRBV15
CDR3aa: CATSREGTFTDTQYF
CDR3nt: TGTGCCACCAGCAGAGAGGGGACCTTCACAGATACGCAGTATTTT

abundance: .
j_gene: TRBJ1-1
d_gene: .
v_gene: TRBV29-1
CDR3aa: CSVEPLGRGEAFF
CDR3nt: TGCAGCGTTGAACCCCTAGGGCGGGGTGAAGCTTTCTTT

abundance: once
j_gene: TRBJ2-7
d_gene: .
v_gene: TRBV5-4
CDR3aa: CASSLQGSPYEQYF
CDR3nt: TGTGCCAGCAGCTTACAGGGTTCGCCCTACGAGCAGTACTTC

abundance: .
j_gene: TRBJ2-5
d_gene: TRBD2
v_gene: TRBV5-1
CDR3aa: CASNWGTSAHQETQYF
CDR3nt: TGCGCCAGCAATTGGGGTACTAGCGCCCACCAAGAGACCCAGTACTTC

abundance: .
j_gene: TRBJ2-5
d_gene: .
v_gene: TRBV6-5
CDR3aa: CASSYSRLETQYF
CDR3nt: TGTGCCAGCAGTTACTCCAGGCTAGAGACCCAGTACTTC

abundance: .
j_gene: TRBJ2-1
d_gene: .
v_gene: TRBV4-2
CDR3aa: CASSQVASSYNEQFF
CDR3nt: TGTGCCAGCAGCCAAGTAGCTAGCTCCTACAATGAGCAGTTCTTC

abundance: .
j_gene: TRBJ2-7
d_gene: .
v_gene: TRBV2
CDR3aa: CASTPSYEQYF
CDR3nt: TGTGCCAGCACCCCCTCCTACGAGCAGTACTTC

abundance: .
j_gene: TRBJ2-6
d_gene: .
v_gene: TRBV19
CDR3aa: CASSIETGTSSGANVLTF
CDR3nt: TGTGCCAGTAGTATAGAAACGGGGACGAGCTCTGGGGCCAACGTCCTGACTTTC

abundance: .
j_gene: TRBJ2-1
d_gene: TRBD2
v_gene: TRBV6-5
CDR3aa: CASSYEAGGHNEQFF
CDR3nt: TGTGCCAGCAGTTACGAGGCGGGAGGTCACAATGAGCAGTTCTTC

abundance: .
j_gene: TRBJ2-5
d_gene: .
v_gene: TRBV28
CDR3aa: CASSGNRAVAETQYF
CDR3nt: TGTGCCAGCAGTGGAAACAGGGCGGTTGCAGAGACCCAGTACTTC

abundance: .
j_gene: TRBJ2-2
d_gene: .
v_gene: TRBV12-1
CDR3aa: CASSFDRGGSKGDGELFF
CDR3nt: TGTGCCAGCAGCTTTGATCGGGGCGGTTCGAAAGGTGACGGGGAGCTGTTTTTT

abundance: .
j_gene: TRBJ1-1
d_gene: TRBD1
v_gene: TRBV5-4
CDR3aa: CASSWDRNTEAFF
CDR3nt: TGTGCCAGCAGCTGGGACAGGAACACTGAAGCTTTCTTT

abundance: .
j_gene: TRBJ1-3
d_gene: .
v_gene: TRBV2
CDR3aa: CASSRANLGNTIYF
CDR3nt: TGTGCCAGCAGTCGGGCGAACCTCGGAAACACCATATATTTT

abundance: .
j_gene: TRBJ1-5
d_gene: TRBD1
v_gene: TRBV27
CDR3aa: CASNPTGRSNQPQHF
CDR3nt: TGTGCCAGCAACCCGACAGGGCGCAGCAATCAGCCCCAGCATTTT

abundance: .
j_gene: TRBJ2-2
d_gene: TRBD2
v_gene: TRBV5-1
CDR3aa: CASSSGTSGRSSGELFF
CDR3nt: TGCGCCAGCAGCTCCGGGACTAGCGGGAGATCATCCGGGGAGCTGTTTTTT

abundance: .
j_gene: TRBJ1-2
d_gene: TRBD1
v_gene: TRBV5-4
CDR3aa: CASSSRQGGGYTF
CDR3nt: TGTGCCAGCAGCTCTAGACAGGGAGGAGGCTACACCTTC

abundance: .
j_gene: TRBJ2-3
d_gene: .
v_gene: TRBV7-3
CDR3aa: CASSLFSRGAFFNTDTQYF
CDR3nt: TGTGCCAGCAGCTTATTTAGCCGTGGGGCCTTTTTTAACACAGATACGCAGTATTTT

abundance: .
j_gene: TRBJ1-5
d_gene: .
v_gene: TRBV19
CDR3aa: CASHAGRASQPQHF
CDR3nt: TGTGCCAGCCACGCTGGGAGAGCATCTCAGCCCCAGCATTTT

abundance: .
j_gene: TRBJ1-5
d_gene: .
v_gene: TRBV7-8
CDR3aa: CASSLKGGGQPQHF
CDR3nt: TGTGCCAGCAGCTTAAAAGGGGGAGGTCAGCCCCAGCATTTT

abundance: .
j_gene: TRBJ1-5
d_gene: .
v_gene: TRBV7-9
CDR3aa: CASSLGGQPQHF
CDR3nt: TGTGCCAGCAGCTTAGGAGGCCAGCCCCAGCATTTT

abundance: .
j_gene: TRBJ2-7
d_gene: TRBD1
v_gene: TRBV25-1
CDR3aa: CASSEYRTGVEQYF
CDR3nt: TGTGCCAGCAGTGAATATAGGACAGGGGTCGAGCAGTACTTC

abundance: .
j_gene: TRBJ2-3
d_gene: .
v_gene: TRBV7-2
CDR3aa: CASSLAGPASTDTQYF
CDR3nt: TGTGCCAGCAGCTTAGCAGGCCCCGCTAGCACAGATACGCAGTATTTT

abundance: .
j_gene: TRBJ1-6
d_gene: TRBD1
v_gene: TRBV7-9
CDR3aa: CASSFTGENSPLHF
CDR3nt: TGTGCCAGCAGCTTCACAGGGGAGAATTCACCCCTCCACTTT

abundance: .
j_gene: TRBJ2-1
d_gene: .
v_gene: TRBV5-1
CDR3aa: CASSGRDHNEQFF
CDR3nt: TGCGCCAGCAGCGGCAGGGACCACAATGAGCAGTTCTTC

abundance: .
j_gene: TRBJ2-2
d_gene: TRBD2
v_gene: TRBV7-2
CDR3aa: CASSARTSGNTGELFF
CDR3nt: TGTGCCAGCAGCGCCAGGACTAGCGGGAACACCGGGGAGCTGTTTTTT

abundance: .
j_gene: TRBJ2-7
d_gene: .
v_gene: TRBV5-1
CDR3aa: CASSLGDTGYEQYF
CDR3nt: TGCGCCAGCAGCTTGGGAGATACAGGCTACGAGCAGTACTTC

abundance: once
j_gene: TRBJ1-5
d_gene: .
v_gene: TRBV10-3
CDR3aa: CAIREYSNQPQHF
CDR3nt: TGTGCCATCCGGGAGTATAGCAATCAGCCCCAGCATTTT

abundance: .
j_gene: TRBJ1-1
d_gene: TRBD1
v_gene: TRBV7-9
CDR3aa: CASSPRTGEDTEAFF
CDR3nt: TGTGCCAGCAGCCCTAGGACAGGGGAGGACACTGAAGCTTTCTTT

abundance: .
j_gene: TRBJ2-3
d_gene: TRBD2
v_gene: TRBV18
CDR3aa: CASSPIAGNGADTQYF
CDR3nt: TGTGCCAGCTCACCAATAGCGGGAAATGGGGCAGATACGCAGTATTTT